Sequencing of this T cell receptor beta chain was carried out in a study of blood T cell repertoires in COVID-19. This CDR3 is built from 16 residues. Looked up from germline, CDR1 is MNHEY and CDR2 is SVGEGT. Unmatched junction bases numbered 13, after V lost 5 bases and J lost 9 bases. Study processing details: The assay estimated nucleated cells by amplifying reference gene primers. Using immunoSEQ multiplex PCR, the repertoire was profiled, and TCRdb retains in-frame clones only, with some absent. V, J and clone size are those of that table, while D and trimming were read from the DNA. The sample comprises about 150,000 clones, more than 75% of which are singletons, and around 0.5% rests with the top ten. The Seattle patients joined while their infection was active and were tracked longitudinally afterward.

V and J are TRBV6-2 or TRBV6-3 and TRBJ1-5, with 10 bases lining up with TRBD1. This receptor was obtained from a man aged 60-69 years with COVID-19, enrolled during active disease. Sequencing input: peripheral blood. This CDR3 is CASSETGGVGVLPQHF. The CDR3 region has the DNA TGTGCCAGCAGTGAGACAGGGGGCGTAGGGGTTCTGCCCCAGCATTTT.